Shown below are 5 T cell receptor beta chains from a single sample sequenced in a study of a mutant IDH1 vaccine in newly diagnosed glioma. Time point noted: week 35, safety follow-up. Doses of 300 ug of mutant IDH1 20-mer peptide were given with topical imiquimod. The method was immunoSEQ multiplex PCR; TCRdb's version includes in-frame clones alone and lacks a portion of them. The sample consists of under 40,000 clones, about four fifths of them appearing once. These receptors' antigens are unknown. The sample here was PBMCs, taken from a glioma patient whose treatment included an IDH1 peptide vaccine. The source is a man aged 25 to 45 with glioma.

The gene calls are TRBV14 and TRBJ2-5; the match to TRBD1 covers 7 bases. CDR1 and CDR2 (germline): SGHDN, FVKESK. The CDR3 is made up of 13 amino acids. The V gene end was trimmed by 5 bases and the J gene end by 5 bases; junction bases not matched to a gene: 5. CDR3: CASSYDRVETQYF. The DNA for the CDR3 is TGTGCCAGCAGCTATGACAGGGTGGAGACCCAGTACTTC.

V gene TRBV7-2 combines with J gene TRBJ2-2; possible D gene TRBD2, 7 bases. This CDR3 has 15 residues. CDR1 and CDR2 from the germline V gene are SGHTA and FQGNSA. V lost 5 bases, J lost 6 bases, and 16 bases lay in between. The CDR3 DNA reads TGTGCCAGCAGCCCCAGGTGGGAGGGGGCCGGGGAGCTGTTTTTT. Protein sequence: CASSPRWEGAGELFF.

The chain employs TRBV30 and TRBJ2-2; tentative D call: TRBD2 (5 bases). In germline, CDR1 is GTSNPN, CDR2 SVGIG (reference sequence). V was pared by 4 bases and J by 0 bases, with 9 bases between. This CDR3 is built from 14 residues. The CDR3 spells CAWNGRANTGELFF. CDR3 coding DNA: TGTGCCTGGAATGGGAGAGCGAACACCGGGGAGCTGTTTTTT.

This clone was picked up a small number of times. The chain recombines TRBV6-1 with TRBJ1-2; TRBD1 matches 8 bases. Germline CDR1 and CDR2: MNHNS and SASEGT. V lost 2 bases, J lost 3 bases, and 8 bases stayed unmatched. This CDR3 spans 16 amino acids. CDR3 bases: TGTGCCAGCAGTGAACCACTGGACAGGGAAGACTATGGCTACACCTTC. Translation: CASSEPLDREDYGYTF.

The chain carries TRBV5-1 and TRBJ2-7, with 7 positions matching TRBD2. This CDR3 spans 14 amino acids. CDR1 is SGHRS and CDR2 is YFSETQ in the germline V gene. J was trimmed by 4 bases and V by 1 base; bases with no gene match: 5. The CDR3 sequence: CASSLSLAEYEQYF. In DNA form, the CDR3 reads TGCGCCAGCAGCTTGAGCCTAGCGGAGTACGAGCAGTACTTC.